What follows is one T cell receptor (beta chain) and its context. The antigen is undetermined. Trimming cost V 0 bases and J 13 bases, with 11 bases left between them. Germline V CDR1 and CDR2: SGHKS, YYEKEE (reference sequence). The CDR3 runs to 13 residues. These data are taken from a study of T cell responses to AZD1222 COVID-19 vaccine. Findings and caveats of the study: It was only 6 or 7 AZD1222 recipients who were seropositive at baseline. Spike was spanned by vaccine-associated CD4 TCRs, which were dominant at 160-218 and 743-854. Spike-specific TCR breadth and depth were elevated following two AZD1222 doses.

Libraries were prepared by immunoSEQ multiplex PCR; TCRdb keeps only in-frame clonotypes and omits some of them. This table holds some 75,000 clones, about 88% found once. The source of this sequence is an adult in good health. This rearrangement joins TRBV5-5 to TRBJ1-6; D perhaps matches TRBD1 (5 bases). This specimen was peripheral blood, taken on day 0 of AZD1222 vaccination. In DNA, the CDR3 is TGTGCCAGCAGCTTGGAGGCAGGGCGGCCCCTCCACTTT. Encoded protein: CASSLEAGRPLHF.